A single sample gave rise to the 21 T cell receptor beta chains below, sequenced in a study of shared clonotypes between healthy human individuals (dated by TCRdb to 2019 to 2021). To prepare the library, the immunoSEQ multiplex PCR assay was applied. This is the immuneACCESS table as TCRdb keeps it, with only in-frame sequences that have V and J called. A part of the clones is gone; compared with another copy, unresolved V genes explain less than half, and the rest is unexplained. For this sample the table gives some 2.3 million clones, of which over 85% were detected only once. About 0.41% of the sample goes to the ten largest clones. Sequencing input: naive CD4+ T cells from PBMCs. The cell subset or site tag for this specimen amounts to: CD45RA+ positively selected. The receptors originated from a man aged 18 to 29 in good health. Some clones in this sample may be carry-over from other donors' samples.

This clone has only one observation. CDR3 protein: CSVVSPNHYEQYF. The CDR3 DNA follows: TGCAGCGTTGTCAGTCCCAACCACTACGAGCAGTACTTC. The chain combines TRBV29-1 with TRBJ2-7; D gene uncertain. Trimming took off 4 bases at V and 3 bases at J, with 13 bases between the two ends. Germline CDR1 is SQVTM and CDR2 is ANQGSEA. The CDR3 has 13 residues.

V usage is TRBV6-4 and J usage is TRBJ1-5; the match to TRBD1 covers 7 bases. CDR1 and CDR2 from the germline V gene are MRHNA and SNTAGT. V lost 8 bases to trimming and J lost 0 bases; unmatched junction nucleotides: 1. This CDR3 comprises 13 residues. CDR3 region: CASGDSSNQPQHF. The CDR3 bases are TGTGCCAGCGGGGACAGTAGCAATCAGCCCCAGCATTTT.

In the case of this clone: The same CDR3 is also encoded by other DNA sequences in this sample. The V gene is TRBV30, the J gene TRBJ1-2; D perhaps matches TRBD1 (5 bases). Germline CDR1 is GTSNPN and CDR2 is SVGIG (reference sequence). The CDR3 runs 12 residues. Trimming removed 4 bases from V and 4 bases from J, with 10 bases in between. CDR3 sequence reads: CAWTGGGYGYTF. CDR3 DNA sequence: TGTGCCTGGACGGGGGGAGGCTATGGCTACACCTTC.

Points on this clone: Additional DNA sequences in this sample encode the identical CDR3. The genes are TRBV9 and TRBJ2-3; D gene ambiguous. CDR3 length: 13 residues. Germline CDR1 and CDR2: SGDLS and YYNGEE. The V end was cut by 0 bases, the J end by 2 bases, with 4 bases between. Here the CDR3 DNA reads TGTGCCAGCAGCGTAGGACTCACAGATACGCAGTATTTT. Residues: CASSVGLTDTQYF.

The chain has TRBV6-5 and TRBJ1-1; D ambiguous. This CDR3 has 12 amino acids. Trimming left V 4 bases short and J 8 bases short, with 11 bases between. Germline lookup yields CDR1 MNHEY and CDR2 SVGAGI. This CDR3 reads CASSSDTAEAFF. CDR3 bases: TGTGCCAGCAGTTCCGACACTGCGGAAGCTTTCTTT.

This clone was found once. CDR3 amino acids: CAWSRDPNTGELFF. The CDR3 coding sequence is TGTGCCTGGAGCAGGGACCCAAACACCGGGGAGCTGTTTTTT. This rearrangement joins TRBV30 to TRBJ2-2; D possibly uses TRBD1 or TRBD2 (5 bases each). Germline assignment: CDR1 GTSNPN and CDR2 SVGIG (reference sequence). The CDR3 runs to 14 residues. With 3 bases removed from V and 2 bases from J, the gap between germline ends came to 10 bases. Complete variable domain (other parts from reference TRBV30 and TRBJ2-2): SQTIHQWPATLVQPVGSPLSLECTVEGTSNPNLYWYRQAAGRGLQLLFYSVGIGQISSEVPQNLSASRPQDRQFILSSKKLLLSDSGFYLCAWSRDPNTGELFFGEGSRLTVL.

The chain employs TRBV5-1 and TRBJ2-2; tentative D call: TRBD1 (6 bases). CDR1 is SGHRS, CDR2 YFSETQ, per germline. Trimming took off 2 bases at V and 5 bases at J, with 10 bases between the two ends. The CDR3 spans 14 residues. CDR3 protein: CASSLLTGTGELFF. DNA for the CDR3: TGCGCCAGCAGCTTACTTACAGGGACCGGGGAGCTGTTTTTT.

A word on this clone: The same CDR3 arises from other DNA sequences in this sample as well. The chain combines TRBV5-5 with TRBJ2-7, with D unclear. The CDR3 spans 12 residues. Trimming pared 0 bases from V and 7 bases from J, leaving 8 bases between. Per germline, CDR1 SGHKS and CDR2 YYEKEE (reference sequence). The CDR3 coding sequence is TGTGCCAGCAGCTTGGCCACGGGTGAGCAGTACTTC. This sequence encodes CASSLATGEQYF.

The J gene is TRBJ2-2, the V gene TRBV2, with 10 nucleotides matching TRBD1. Germline assignment: CDR1 SNHLY and CDR2 FYNNEI. The CDR3 length is 16 residues. V lost 6 bases to trimming and J lost 4 bases; unmatched junction nucleotides: 8. The CDR3 spells CASRPSGTGATGELFF. The CDR3 DNA reads TGTGCCAGCAGGCCCAGCGGGACAGGGGCCACCGGGGAGCTGTTTTTT.

In its sample, this clone was seen once. The rearrangement links TRBV4-1 to TRBJ2-5; 7 bases line up with TRBD2. From germline, CDR1 is MGHRA and CDR2 YSYEKL. The CDR3 runs to 18 residues. V lost 1 base to trimming and J lost 1 base; unmatched junction nucleotides: 12. This CDR3 is CASSQVQARAGIQETQYF. For the CDR3, the DNA is TGCGCCAGCAGCCAAGTTCAGGCAAGAGCGGGAATCCAAGAGACCCAGTACTTC.

This clone is a singleton in its sample. This chain uses TRBV7-9 with TRBJ2-5; 9 positions agree with TRBD1. Germline V gene sequence: CDR1 SEHNR, CDR2 FQNEAQ (reference sequence). The CDR3 contains 18 residues. The V gene end was trimmed by 2 bases and the J gene end by 2 bases; junction bases not matched to a gene: 12. The CDR3 is CASSLPSRNRGPQETQYF. CDR3 DNA: TGTGCCAGCAGCTTACCGAGTAGGAACAGGGGGCCTCAAGAGACCCAGTACTTC.

As regards this clone: The sample carries other DNA sequences with the same CDR3. The V and J genes are TRBV6-6 and TRBJ1-1, with D tentatively TRBD1 (5 bases). The V gene lost 5 bases and the J gene lost 1 base, with 8 bases spanning the gap. The germline CDR1 and CDR2 sequences are MNHNY and SVGAGI (reference sequence). This CDR3 comprises 13 residues. The CDR3 loop reads CASSLQGNTEAFF. CDR3 coding DNA: TGTGCCAGCAGTCTTCAGGGGAACACTGAAGCTTTCTTT.

The chain carries TRBV25-1 and TRBJ1-3, with D unclear. The CDR3 spans 15 residues. Germline CDR1 MGHDK, CDR2 SYGVNS. V gave up 3 bases and J gave up 4 bases, with 13 bases separating them. CDR3 coding DNA: TGTGCCAGCAGTGAGTCCCAGTTGGGCGGAAACACCATATATTTT. It codes for CASSESQLGGNTIYF.

The gene calls are TRBV6-1 and TRBJ2-1; 7 bases line up with TRBD2. Trimming cost V 4 bases and J 3 bases; bases outside gene matches: 6. CDR1 and CDR2 (germline): MNHNS, SASEGT. The CDR3 extends over 15 amino acids. The CDR3 region is CASSVGGSRYNEQFF. Here the CDR3 DNA reads TGTGCCAGCAGTGTTGGCGGGAGTCGCTACAATGAGCAGTTCTTC.

This chain uses TRBV28 with TRBJ2-7; the D gene could be TRBD1 or TRBD2 (5 bases each). The CDR3 loop spans 13 amino acids. V lost 6 bases and J lost 4, with 13 bases in between. Germline V gene lookup returns CDR1 MDHEN and CDR2 SYDVKM. CDR3 region: CASRGPPVYEQYF. CDR3 nucleotides: TGTGCCAGCAGGGGACCCCCCGTGTACGAGCAGTACTTC.

This chain uses TRBV28 with TRBJ1-4; TRBD1 agrees at 8 bases. The CDR3 contains 15 residues. The V and J ends lost 5 bases and 4 bases, in that order; junction bases with no gene match: 6. Germline lookup yields CDR1 MDHEN and CDR2 SYDVKM. The CDR3 DNA reads TGTGCCAGCAGTCCCTCCGGGACAGGTAATGAAAAACTGTTTTTT. This sequence encodes CASSPSGTGNEKLFF. Supplemented by reference TRBV28 and TRBJ1-4, the full variable domain reads DVKVTQSSRYLVKRTGEKVFLECVQDMDHENMFWYRQDPGLGLRLIYFSYDVKMKEKGDIPEGYSVSREKKERFSLILESASTNQTSMYLCASSPSGTGNEKLFFGSGTQLSVL.

The rearrangement links TRBV5-4 to TRBJ2-5; D is perhaps TRBD2 (6 bases). This CDR3 comprises 15 residues. Trimming cost V 3 bases and J 5 bases, with 17 bases left between them. Germline-derived CDR1 and CDR2 are SGHNT and YYREEE (reference sequence). CDR3 in amino acids: CASSWGGGMGETQYF. The CDR3 nucleotides read TGTGCCAGCAGCTGGGGCGGCGGGATGGGGGAGACCCAGTACTTC.

The rearrangement joins TRBV18 to TRBJ2-1; a possible D gene is TRBD1 (5 bases). Germline loops: CDR1 KGHSH, CDR2 LQKENI. The CDR3 totals 14 residues. Trimming removed 5 bases from V and 5 bases from J, with 13 bases in between. The DNA of the CDR3 is TGTGCCAGCTCATTCATGAGCAGGGACAATGAGCAGTTCTTC. As protein: CASSFMSRDNEQFF.

CDR3 amino acids: CASSYLGGNTIYF. The CDR3 nucleotides are TGTGCCAGCAGTTACCTCGGGGGAAACACCATATATTTT. The chain couples TRBV6-6 to TRBJ1-3; D gene ambiguous. Germline CDR1 and CDR2: MNHNY and SVGAGI (reference sequence). The V gene lost 2 bases and the J gene lost 4 bases, with 6 bases spanning the gap. The CDR3 extends over 13 amino acids.

This chain connects TRBV19 to TRBJ2-3; possibly TRBD1 for D (6 bases). Germline CDR1 and CDR2: LNHDA and SQIVND (reference sequence). The V end lost 5 bases, the J end lost 4 bases, and 16 bases lay between the germline ends. The CDR3 spans 15 residues. The CDR3 spells CASSGRGRGPDTQYF. DNA of the CDR3: TGTGCCAGTAGTGGCCGTGGCAGGGGACCAGATACGCAGTATTTT.

The chain employs TRBV11-2 and TRBJ2-1; D might be TRBD2 (6 bases). This CDR3 contains 15 residues. Trimming shortened V by 5 bases and J by 10 bases, and 21 bases separated the two germline ends. The germline V gene has CDR1 SGHAT and CDR2 FQNNGV. This chain's CDR3 is CASSQASTRGGEQFF. The DNA of the CDR3 is TGTGCCAGCAGCCAAGCGTCGACTAGGGGCGGCGAGCAGTTCTTC.